Below, 27 T cell receptor beta chains from the same sample are listed, as sequenced in a study of T cells in Graves' hyperthyroidism and ophthalmopathy. Amplified TCR beta CDR3 regions derived from RNA transcripts. First-round RT-PCR targeting the TCR CDR3 was performed with the HTBI primer set. TCRdb called the multiplex PCR reads again in MiXCR, with one record for every CDR3 protein. The table records roughly 200,000 distinct CDR3 sequences, about a sixth of them present only once. Source material: blood. Receptors were obtained from a man aged 35 to 55 with Graves' hyperthyroidism.

Many counts were recorded for this clonotype. For the CDR3, the DNA is TGTGCCAGCAGTTCGGGACTAGCGGACACAGATACGCAGTATTTT. Translation gives CASSSGLADTDTQYF. The chain is built from TRBV6-1 and TRBJ2-3; 11 bases agree with TRBD2. Per germline, CDR1 MNHNS and CDR2 SASEGT. Trimming at V came to 5 bases and at J to 2 bases, leaving 3 bases not matched to a gene. The length of the CDR3 is 15 residues.

In its sample, this clonotype was seen a few times. The J gene is TRBJ2-6, the V gene TRBV11-2, with 7 bases fitting TRBD1. The V segment lost 5 bases and the J segment 0 bases; nucleotides outside the gene matches: 4. Germline V gives CDR1 SGHAT, CDR2 FQNNGV. The CDR3 has 16 residues. The DNA of the CDR3 is TGTGCCAGCAGCGCCGGGACAGCCTCTGGGGCCAACGTCCTGACTTTC. Protein product: CASSAGTASGANVLTF.

This clonotype came up a few times. This chain connects TRBV7-2 to TRBJ1-3, with TRBD1 matching 7 bases. The CDR3 totals 16 residues. CDR1 and CDR2 (germline): SGHTA, FQGNSA. V shed 5 bases and J 1 base; nucleotides not matched to a gene: 8. The DNA for the CDR3 is TGTGCCAGCAGCCCTCAGACAGGGTGGTCTGGAAACACCATATATTTT. Its translation is CASSPQTGWSGNTIYF.

The chain has TRBV3-1 and TRBJ1-2; 7 positions match TRBD1. The germline V gene encodes CDR1 LGHDT and CDR2 YNNKEL (reference sequence). This CDR3 has 18 residues. After removal of 0 bases from V and 2 bases from J, the junction contained 12 bases not matched to a gene. CDR3 DNA sequence: TGTGCCAGCAGCCAAGATCGAGGGGGCCTAGCCCTCAACTATGGCTACACCTTC. Translation: CASSQDRGGLALNYGYTF.

This clonotype was counted once. The CDR3 loop is CASSLGTIVNQPQHF. CDR3 DNA sequence: TGTGCCAGCAGCTTGGGGACTATAGTAAATCAGCCCCAGCATTTT. The chain joins TRBV5-6 to TRBJ1-5; D is ambiguous. This CDR3 has 15 residues. V was trimmed by 0 bases and J by 4 bases, leaving 11 bases between them. Germline CDR1 is SGHDT and CDR2 is YYEEEE.

This clonotype has a count of ten or more. The chain employs TRBV20-1 and TRBJ2-7; maybe TRBD2 (6 bases). CDR1 is DFQATT and CDR2 is SNEGSKA in the germline V gene (reference sequence). The CDR3 totals 12 residues. Trimming pared 6 bases from V and 3 bases from J, leaving 12 bases between. The CDR3 spells CSAAIGSYEQYF. The CDR3 DNA sequence: TGCAGTGCCGCTATCGGGAGCTACGAGCAGTACTTC.

This clonotype was counted at least ten times. The CDR3, as DNA: TGTGCCAGCAGCGCATCCAGCGGGGGCAGCTCCTACGAGCAGTACTTC. Translating it yields CASSASSGGSSYEQYF. The genes are TRBV9 and TRBJ2-7, with 8 bases matching TRBD2. This CDR3 spans 16 amino acids. V lost 3 bases and J lost 0; bases outside the gene matches: 8. CDR1 and CDR2 (germline): SGDLS, YYNGEE.

Remarks on this clonotype: A much larger clone differs by one base, so this may be a read error. In DNA form, the CDR3 reads TGTGCCTGCAGCGTAGGGGTAGCGGGGCAAGAGACCCAGTACTTC. It yields the protein CACSVGVAGQETQYF. The V call is TRBV9, the J call TRBJ2-5, with TRBD2 matching over 8 bases. The V gene's germline CDR1 is SGDLS and CDR2 YYNGEE. The CDR3 runs 15 residues.

This clonotype was found many times. This rearrangement joins TRBV20-1 to TRBJ2-1; TRBD1 matches 10 bases. V lost 3 bases and J lost 4; bases outside the gene matches: 6. The CDR3 length is 15 residues. From germline, CDR1 is DFQATT and CDR2 SNEGSKA (reference sequence). The CDR3 region has the DNA TGCAGTGCTAGGTGGGACAGGGGATTATACAATGAGCAGTTCTTC. This sequence encodes CSARWDRGLYNEQFF.

This clonotype occurred many times. The chain recombines TRBV3-1 with TRBJ1-6; 7 nucleotides line up with TRBD1. J lost 9 bases, V lost 8 bases, and 4 bases had no gene match. The germline V gene has CDR1 LGHDT and CDR2 YNNKEL (reference sequence). This CDR3 contains 12 residues. The CDR3 bases are TGTGCCAGCGGACAGGAGATTTCACCCCTCCACTTT. It yields the protein CASGQEISPLHF. The whole variable domain, filled in from reference TRBV3-1 and TRBJ1-6, reads DTAVSQTPKYLVTQMGNDKSIKCEQNLGHDTMYWYKQDSKKFLKIMFSYNNKELIINETVPNRFSPKSPDKAHLNLHINSLELGDSAVYFCASGQEISPLHFGNGTRLTVT.

The chain combines TRBV5-1 with TRBJ1-4, with D unresolved. CDR1 is SGHRS and CDR2 is YFSETQ in the germline V gene. V lost 0 bases to trimming and J lost 5 bases, with 11 bases between them. The CDR3 has 15 residues. The CDR3 is CASSLGAGNNEKLFF. The CDR3 DNA is TGCGCCAGCAGCTTGGGGGCAGGTAACAATGAAAAACTGTTTTTT.

This clonotype appeared many times. V and J are TRBV30 and TRBJ1-6, with a weak D call TRBD1 (6 bases). CDR1 and CDR2 from the germline V gene are GTSNPN and SVGIG (reference sequence). Trimming left V 3 bases short and J 9 bases short, with 21 bases between. This CDR3 comprises 16 residues. The CDR3 sequence is CAWRDSTLPYRSPLHF. CDR3 nucleotides: TGTGCCTGGAGGGACAGCACCCTACCGTATCGTTCACCCCTCCACTTT.

In its sample, this clonotype was seen many times. The chain uses TRBV28 and TRBJ1-2, with D unresolved. CDR3 length: 13 residues. Trimming left V 3 bases short and J 4 bases short, with 9 bases between. Germline V gene sequence: CDR1 MDHEN, CDR2 SYDVKM. The CDR3 nucleotides read TGTGCCAGCAGTTTGAGAACAGCCTATGGCTACACCTTC. This translates into CASSLRTAYGYTF.

The chain is built from TRBV5-1 and TRBJ1-3, with TRBD1 matching over 9 bases. J gave up 4 bases and V 4 bases, and 6 bases lay outside the gene matches. The CDR3 covers 15 residues. CDR1 and CDR2 from the germline V gene are SGHRS and YFSETQ. The CDR3 spells CASSPTGGSGNTIYF. CDR3 nucleotide sequence: TGCGCCAGCAGCCCGACAGGGGGTTCCGGAAACACCATATATTTT.

Ten or more counts support this clonotype. The rearrangement uses TRBV28 and TRBJ2-2; 12 bases fit TRBD1. CDR1 is MDHEN and CDR2 is SYDVKM in the germline V gene. The ends lost 6 bases at V and 7 bases at J; junction bases unmatched: 6. This CDR3 has 15 residues. This CDR3 reads CASRPGTGGHGELFF. Here the CDR3 DNA reads TGTGCCAGCAGGCCCGGGACAGGGGGCCACGGGGAGCTGTTTTTT.

This clonotype occurred a few times. One end of the junction does not line up with germline, which may come from a read error. The V and J genes are TRBV2 and TRBJ2-1, with D possibly matching TRBD2 (6 bases). Germline V gene sequence: CDR1 SNHLY, CDR2 FYNNEI. The CDR3 has 13 residues. In nucleotides, the CDR3 is TGTGCCAGCATTGAGCGGGCCTACAGTGAGCAGTTCTTC. Amino acids: CASIERAYSEQFF.

This clonotype was observed many times. This chain joins TRBV11-2 and TRBJ2-1; TRBD1 agrees at 7 bases. The ends lost 4 bases at V and 4 bases at J; junction bases unmatched: 7. This CDR3 comprises 15 residues. Germline-derived CDR1 and CDR2 are SGHAT and FQNNGV. For the CDR3, the DNA is TGTGCCAGCAGCTCTCCCCGGGACAGTTACAATGAGCAGTTCTTC. It is translated as CASSSPRDSYNEQFF.

This clonotype turned up a few times. The CDR3 DNA follows: TGTGCCAGCAGCCATGCTGACAGGGTGGGGCTGGAACCCCAGCATTTT. Its translation is CASSHADRVGLEPQHF. The chain couples TRBV3-1 to TRBJ1-5; TRBD1 matches 7 bases. The germline V gene encodes CDR1 LGHDT and CDR2 YNNKEL (reference sequence). V was pared by 3 bases and J by 10 bases, with 15 bases of the junction left unmatched. The CDR3 is 16 amino acids.

This clonotype was picked up many times. The V and J genes are TRBV2 and TRBJ2-2; D remains unclear. The length of the CDR3 is 13 residues. Per the germline V gene, CDR1 is SNHLY and CDR2 is FYNNEI. With 3 bases removed from V and 5 bases from J, the gap between germline ends came to 7 bases. CDR3 protein: CASSEGMTGELFF. In DNA form, the CDR3 reads TGTGCCAGCAGTGAGGGCATGACCGGGGAGCTGTTTTTT. The variable domain in full, completed from reference TRBV2 and TRBJ2-2, reads EPEVTQTPSHQVTQMGQEVILRCVPISNHLYFYWYRQILGQKVEFLVSFYNNEISEKSEIFDDQFSVERPDGSNFTLKIRSTKLEDSAMYFCASSEGMTGELFFGEGSRLTVL.

In this sample, this clonotype turned up many times. The chain couples TRBV15 to TRBJ1-2; TRBD1 aligns across 9 bases. Germline V gene lookup returns CDR1 LNHNV and CDR2 YYDKDF (reference sequence). The CDR3 runs to 15 residues. Unmatched junction bases numbered 4, after V lost 1 base and J lost 4 bases. CDR3 sequence: CATSRGGQGSYGYTF. CDR3 nucleotide sequence: TGTGCCACCAGCAGAGGGGGACAGGGATCCTATGGCTACACCTTC.

This clonotype has at least ten counts. The CDR3 nucleotides are TGTGCCAGCAGCGACCAGTACCAAGAGACCCAGTACTTC. It translates to CASSDQYQETQYF. The chain is built from TRBV7-6 and TRBJ2-5; unclear D gene. The V gene's germline CDR1 is SGHVS and CDR2 FNYEAQ. The CDR3 has 13 amino acids. Trimming removed 5 bases from V and 0 bases from J, with 7 bases in between.

Comments on this clonotype: A much larger clone differs from this one at a single base, so this may be a read error. The chain has TRBV28 and TRBJ1-4, with a tentative D call TRBD1 (5 bases). This CDR3 contains 12 residues. In germline, CDR1 is MDHEN, CDR2 SYDVKM. DNA for the CDR3: TGTGCCAGCACGGGGGGAGAAGAAAGACTGTTTTTT. Its translation: CASTGGEERLFF. Combining the CDR3 with reference TRBV28 and TRBJ1-4 gives the whole variable domain DVKVTQSSRYLVKRTGEKVFLECVQDMDHENMFWYRQDPGLGLRLIYFSYDVKMKEKGDIPEGYSVSREKKERFSLILESASTNQTSMYLCASTGGEERLFFGSGTQLSVL.

This clonotype was recorded at least ten times. This chain connects TRBV5-1 to TRBJ2-5, with no clear D. Trimming removed 1 base at V and 1 base at J, with 11 bases between. Germline lookup yields CDR1 SGHRS and CDR2 YFSETQ. This CDR3 comprises 15 residues. CDR3 DNA sequence: TGCGCCAGCAGCTTGCATACCAACCGCCAAGAGACCCAGTACTTC. It translates to CASSLHTNRQETQYF. Using reference TRBV5-1 and TRBJ2-5 for the parts outside the CDR3, the full variable domain is KAGVTQTPRYLIKTRGQQVTLSCSPISGHRSVSWYQQTPGQGLQFLFEYFSETQRNKGNFPGRFSGRQFSNSRSEMNVSTLELGDSALYLCASSLHTNRQETQYFGPGTRLLVL.

The chain couples TRBV10-3 to TRBJ1-4, with D hard to call. The CDR3 spans 14 residues. Trimming stripped 1 base from V and 7 bases from J, with 10 bases between. CDR1 is ENHRY and CDR2 is SYGVKD in the germline V gene. CDR3 nucleotides: TGTGCCATCAGTGAGTTCAAAGGTAGTGAAAAACTGTTTTTT. Translating gives CAISEFKGSEKLFF.

V usage is TRBV7-8 and J usage is TRBJ2-6; D call uncertain. CDR1 SGHVS and CDR2 FQNEAQ come from the germline V gene. There are 16 residues in the CDR3. The V end lost 0 bases, the J end lost 0 bases, and 6 bases lay between the germline ends. CDR3 amino acids: CASSLAAGSGANVLTF. CDR3 bases: TGTGCCAGCAGCTTAGCGGCAGGCTCTGGGGCCAACGTCCTGACTTTC. Based on the CDR3 plus reference TRBV7-8 and TRBJ2-6, the full variable domain is GAGVSQSPRYKVAKRGQDVALRCDPISGHVSLFWYQQALGQGPEFLTYFQNEAQLDKSGLPSDRFFAERPEGSVSTLKIQRTQQEDSAVYLCASSLAAGSGANVLTFGAGSRLTVL.

This clonotype was seen at least ten times. The rearrangement uses TRBV28 and TRBJ2-3; TRBD2 aligns across 11 bases. In germline, CDR1 is MDHEN, CDR2 SYDVKM. Losses at the gene ends were 5 bases for V and 9 bases for J; bases not matched to a gene: 10. The CDR3 is made up of 15 amino acids. CDR3: CASSRKTSGGLTQYF. CDR3 DNA sequence: TGTGCCAGCAGTAGGAAAACTAGCGGGGGCCTAACGCAGTATTTT.

This clonotype was counted between two and nine times. The chain combines TRBV7-9 with TRBJ1-4; D gene ambiguous. Between the trimmed V and J ends, which lost 4 bases and 0 bases, there was a span of 3 bases. Looked up from germline, CDR1 is SEHNR and CDR2 is FQNEAQ (reference sequence). The CDR3 has 13 amino acids. In DNA, the CDR3 is TGTGCCAGCAGCTCCTCAACTAATGAAAAACTGTTTTTT. Amino acid sequence: CASSSSTNEKLFF.